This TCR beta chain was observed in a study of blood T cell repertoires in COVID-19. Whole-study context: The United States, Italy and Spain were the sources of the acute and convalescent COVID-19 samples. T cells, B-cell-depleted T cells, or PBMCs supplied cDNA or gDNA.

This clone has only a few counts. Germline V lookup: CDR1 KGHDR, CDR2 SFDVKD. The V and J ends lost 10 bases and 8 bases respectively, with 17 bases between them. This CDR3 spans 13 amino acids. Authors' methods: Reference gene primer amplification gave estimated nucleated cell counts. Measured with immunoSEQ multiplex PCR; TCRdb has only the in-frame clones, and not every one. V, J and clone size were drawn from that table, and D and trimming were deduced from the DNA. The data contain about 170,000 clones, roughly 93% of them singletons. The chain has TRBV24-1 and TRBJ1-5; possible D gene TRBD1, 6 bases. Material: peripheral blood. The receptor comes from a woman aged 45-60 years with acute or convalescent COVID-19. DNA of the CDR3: TGTGCCACAGCTAGGGACACCGTGGAGCCCCAGCATTTT. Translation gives CATARDTVEPQHF.